The 11 T cell receptor beta chains below were found in one sample sequenced in a study of immune evolution from preneoplasia to lung adenocarcinoma. Only in-frame clones appear in the TCRdb table, and some are missing; sequencing was by immunoSEQ multiplex PCR. Among 30,000 to 45,000 clones listed, 74% were seen once. Sequenced material: FFPE invasive lung adenocarcinoma tissue. The receptors were gathered from a person aged 55 to 75 with lung adenocarcinoma.

The chain combines TRBV5-4 with TRBJ2-6; TRBD2 might be the D (5 bases). Deletions cut 4 bases from V and 0 bases from J, with 8 bases between. The germline V gene encodes CDR1 SGHNT and CDR2 YYREEE (reference sequence). The length of the CDR3 is 15 residues. Here the CDR3 DNA reads TGTGCCAGCAGCATAGGGAGCTCTGGGGCCAACGTCCTGACTTTC. Translated: CASSIGSSGANVLTF.

The CDR3 protein is CASSGSSPTDTQYF. Written as DNA, the CDR3 is TGCGCCAGCAGCGGGAGTAGCCCCACAGATACGCAGTATTTT. This chain connects TRBV5-1 to TRBJ2-3; D perhaps matches TRBD2 (5 bases). Trimming cost V 4 bases and J 2 bases, with 11 bases left between them. Germline-derived CDR1 and CDR2 are SGHRS and YFSETQ. The CDR3 has 14 amino acids.

This sequence joins TRBV11-2 and TRBJ2-5; D might be TRBD1 (6 bases). Germline lookup yields CDR1 SGHAT and CDR2 FQNNGV. This CDR3 has 14 amino acids. The V end was cut by 3 bases, the J end by 3 bases, with 11 bases between. CDR3 in DNA: TGTGCCAGCAGCTTTACAGGGACCAAAGAGACCCAGTACTTC. As protein: CASSFTGTKETQYF.

This clone was detected only a few times. The CDR3 spells CASSSKDSGLEQYF. DNA for the CDR3: TGTGCCAGCAGCTCCAAGGATTCAGGACTCGAGCAGTACTTC. The V call is TRBV7-8, the J call TRBJ2-7, with a possible D match to TRBD2 (5 bases). V lost 4 bases and J 6 bases, leaving 16 bases between the germline ends. The germline V gene has CDR1 SGHVS and CDR2 FQNEAQ. CDR3 size: 14 residues.

This clone came up once. V is TRBV5-1 and J is TRBJ2-7, with a tentative D call TRBD1 (6 bases). The CDR3 length is 14 residues. Trimming took off 4 bases at V and 1 base at J, with 12 bases between the two ends. Germline V CDR1 and CDR2: SGHRS, YFSETQ. DNA of the CDR3: TGCGCCAGCAGCCAGGCAGGGGTGTCCTACGAGCAGTACTTC. Translated: CASSQAGVSYEQYF.

The chain links TRBV23-1 to TRBJ2-2; a possible D gene is TRBD2 (6 bases). TRBV23-1 is assigned to the ORF class and has an uncertain function. CDR3 length: 16 amino acids. The V end lost 7 bases, the J end lost 4 bases, and 19 bases lay between the germline ends. The CDR3 is CASNIPGLGGTGELFF. CDR3 DNA sequence: TGCGCCAGCAATATACCGGGACTTGGGGGCACCGGGGAGCTGTTTTTT.

The chain carries TRBV18 and TRBJ2-7, with TRBD2 matching 7 bases. CDR1 KGHSH and CDR2 LQKENI come from the germline V gene. J lost 4 bases, V lost 3 bases, and 0 bases had no gene match. The CDR3 loop spans 12 amino acids. As DNA, the CDR3 is TGTGCCAGCTCACCGGGGGGGTACGAGCAGTACTTC. Translating gives CASSPGGYEQYF.

The V gene is TRBV4-1, the J gene TRBJ1-1, with D tentatively TRBD1 (6 bases). This CDR3 spans 16 amino acids. The V gene's germline CDR1 is MGHRA and CDR2 YSYEKL. With 4 bases removed from V and 4 bases from J, the gap between germline ends came to 19 bases. CDR3 sequence reads: CASSRTTPGAVTEAFF. CDR3 nucleotides: TGCGCCAGCAGCCGAACAACTCCGGGGGCTGTCACTGAAGCTTTCTTT.

The chain uses TRBV19 and TRBJ2-2; D possibly corresponds to TRBD1 (6 bases). Germline CDR1 is LNHDA and CDR2 is SQIVND (reference sequence). The CDR3 runs to 14 residues. V was clipped by 4 bases and J by 7 bases, with 13 bases between them. Written as DNA, the CDR3 is TGTGCCAGTAGTAGTGACAGGTGGATCGGGGAGCTGTTTTTT. Protein product: CASSSDRWIGELFF.

The chain is built from TRBV5-1 and TRBJ2-1; D could derive from TRBD1 or TRBD2 (5 bases each). Germline V lookup: CDR1 SGHRS, CDR2 YFSETQ. The CDR3 sequence is 15 residues long. Trimming removed 0 bases from V and 4 bases from J, with 11 bases in between. This CDR3 is CASSLGWDVYNEQFF. CDR3 DNA sequence: TGCGCCAGCAGCTTGGGGTGGGACGTTTACAATGAGCAGTTCTTC.

This chain uses TRBV9 with TRBJ2-7, with D unresolved. Trimming pared 0 bases from V and 0 bases from J, leaving 7 bases between. This CDR3 is 14 amino acids long. Germline CDR1 and CDR2: SGDLS and YYNGEE. The CDR3 nucleotides read TGTGCCAGCAGCGTAGGTCCGGTCTCCTACGAGCAGTACTTC. Its translation: CASSVGPVSYEQYF. The whole variable domain, filled in from reference TRBV9 and TRBJ2-7, reads DSGVTQTPKHLITATGQRVTLRCSPRSGDLSVYWYQQSLDQGLQFLIQYYNGEERAKGNILERFSAQQFPDLHSELNLSSLELGDSALYFCASSVGPVSYEQYFGPGTRLTVT.